This T cell receptor beta chain was found in a study of shared clonotypes between healthy human individuals (dated by TCRdb to the early 2020s). Regarding the complete study: A couple of women and a few men aged 18 to 49 years were included in the cohort. To estimate repertoire size and how much clonotype sharing occurs between individuals, the study deeply sequenced the blood TCR repertoires of 4 to 6 healthy adults. To increase sequencing depth and limit assay-specific biases, different laboratories used diverse techniques to prepare libraries and sequence TCR repertoires. For each donor, three plates each were used for CD4 naive and CD4 memory, two plates were used for CD8 naive, and one plate was used for CD8 memory. Between about 0.8 and 9 billion PBMCs per donor were obtained by leukapheresis.

Using the deep immunoSEQ assay, multiplex PCR amplified TCR CDR3 regions from genomic DNA. Extracted genomic DNA from each cell subset was spread evenly across all wells of several immunoSEQ 96-well plates, with each plate serving as a replicate. For sorted subsets, each replicate PCR was loaded with about 0.2 ug genomic DNA, equivalent to approximately 27,000 T cell genomes. Purified libraries were quantified with a Qubit 3.0 fluorometer, sized on a Bioanalyzer 2100, and re-quantified with the KAPA Library Quantification kit. Every immunoSEQ 96-well plate was sequenced on a dedicated single-read 150-cycle Illumina NextSeq 550 flow cell. From the authors' description of their analysis: Because the immunoSEQ output included only junctional sequences and no quality scores, the filtering could not be the same as the filtering used for full-length reads. To assign V/J genes and CDR3, sequences were annotated against IMGT germline references using PyIR, a Python wrapper for IgBLAST v1.9. Reads were removed for weak V/J assignments (E-value above 1e-6), missing CDR3, stop codons, out-of-frame junctions, or ambiguous translated residues. V3J clonotypes were defined as sequences sharing an identical inferred V gene, J gene, and CDR3 amino acid sequence. The percentage overlap between two repertoires was calculated by dividing the number of shared unique clonotypes by the size of the smaller repertoire. RTK rarefaction, the Chao1 estimator, and Recon v2.1 estimates of unobserved clonotypes were used to assess repertoire richness. Generation probabilities for all TCRbeta clonotypes obtained by the gDNA method from a handful of donors were computed using OLGA. TCRdb took over this immuneACCESS table, retaining in-frame rearrangements with V and J assigned. Such tables are incomplete; in checked studies, under half of the missing clones stem from an unresolved V gene, and the remainder is unexplained. That table furnishes V, J and clone size, whereas the DNA furnished D and trimming. The table for this sample lists more than 2 million clones; approximately 95% of them were counted only once. The top ten constitute about 0.13% of the sample.

Here is what the overall study found, with its caveats: Sampling was restricted to blood, and TCR repertoires in tissues likely differ from the TCR repertoires found in blood. Pairwise subsampling led to the expectation that sequencing depth would affect the degree of clonotype sharing among donors. Because the study included only a small number of donors, the genetic and exposure-history diversity represented was limited. When several donors were compared, the shared fraction of clonotypes was about 5.4% for naive CD4, roughly 3.4% for naive CD8, 2% to 2.5% for memory CD4, and under 0.5% for memory CD8. Estimated clonotype richness was generally larger for naive than for memory subsets. Incomplete sequencing was indicated by rarefaction of sorted-subset datasets, despite the large sequencing depth. Clonotypes shared by all four sorted-subset donors showed higher generation probabilities than non-shared clonotypes.

The donors were healthy, HIV-negative adults with no recently reported acute infections or vaccinations. All donors were Caucasian adults living in Nashville, Tennessee, USA. Magnetic negative selection was used to enrich CD4+ T cells, after which naive cells were positively selected on CD45RA and the negative fraction became the memory subset. Blood was collected by leukapheresis, and PBMCs were isolated by Ficoll-Histopaque density gradient centrifugation and then cryopreserved in liquid nitrogen vapor phase. Analytical flow cytometry was used to check the purity and quantity of each magnetically sorted T cell population. Each sorted fraction had its genomic DNA isolated and then quantified by UV absorbance on a Nanodrop 2000c. The germline V gene gives CDR1 as SGHAT and CDR2 as FQNNGV. Trimming removed 3 bases from V and 5 bases from J, leaving 13 bases between the germline ends. From its cysteine to its phenylalanine, the CDR3 spans 14 amino acids. CDR3 DNA only is kept here, 42 bases in frame from base 1.

This clone was counted a single time. Its binding antigen is unknown. No quality values exist for individual bases; no much larger clone is one base distant. Sequencing was carried out using naive CD4+ T cells sorted from blood. The cell subset or site label corresponds to: CD45RA+ positively selected. The chain was built from TRBV11-2 and TRBJ2-5; the best D guess is TRBD2, with 5 bases matching. This receptor was identified in a man aged 18 to 29 in good health. The CDR3 region reads CASSFRLLGETQYF. The DNA reads as follows: TGTGCCAGCAGCTTTAGACTACTGGGCGAGACCCAGTACTTC.